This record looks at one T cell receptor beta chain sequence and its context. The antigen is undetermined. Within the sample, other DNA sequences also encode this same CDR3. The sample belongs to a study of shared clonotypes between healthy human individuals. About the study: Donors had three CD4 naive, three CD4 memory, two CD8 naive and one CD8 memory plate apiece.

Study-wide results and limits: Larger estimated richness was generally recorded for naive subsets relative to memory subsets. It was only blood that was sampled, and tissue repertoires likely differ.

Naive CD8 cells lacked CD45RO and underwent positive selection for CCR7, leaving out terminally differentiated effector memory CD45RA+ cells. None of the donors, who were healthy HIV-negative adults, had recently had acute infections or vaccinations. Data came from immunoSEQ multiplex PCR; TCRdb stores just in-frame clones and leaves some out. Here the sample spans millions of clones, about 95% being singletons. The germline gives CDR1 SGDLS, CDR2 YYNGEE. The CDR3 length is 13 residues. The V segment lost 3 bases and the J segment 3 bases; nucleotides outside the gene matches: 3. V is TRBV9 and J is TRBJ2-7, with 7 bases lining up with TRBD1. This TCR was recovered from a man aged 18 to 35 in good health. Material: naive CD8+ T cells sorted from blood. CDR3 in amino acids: CASSAGTDYEQYF. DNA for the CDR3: TGTGCCAGCAGCGCAGGGACAGACTACGAGCAGTACTTC.